This TCR beta chain stems from a study of T cell responses to AZD1222 COVID-19 vaccine. To note about this clone: Its antigen is still unknown.

Study observations and caveats: In all cases, repertoires were sampled only after the peak T cell response.

Only in-frame clones appear in the TCRdb table, and some are missing; sequencing was by immunoSEQ multiplex PCR. The sample has roughly 120,000 clones, roughly nine tenths seen once. The input for sequencing was peripheral blood, taken on day 0 of AZD1222 vaccination. The clonotype comes from an adult in good health.

CDR3 sequence: CASSLSVSGNTIYF. Written as DNA, the CDR3 is TGTGCCAGCAGCCTTTCGGTCTCTGGAAACACCATATATTTT. V gene TRBV3-1 (or the pseudogene TRBV3-2) combines with J gene TRBJ1-3; no clear D. V was trimmed by 4 bases and J by 0 bases, leaving 7 bases between them. Germline loops: CDR1 LGHDT, CDR2 YNNKEL (reference sequence). The CDR3 runs 14 residues.